One sample yielded the 21 T cell receptor beta chains listed below, sequenced in a study of T cells in Graves' hyperthyroidism and ophthalmopathy (dated by TCRdb to 2018 to 2020). Library prep was done by multiplex PCR. The sample was run on an Illumina HiSeq 2000. Amplification of TCR beta CDR3 regions was carried out from RNA transcripts. The TCR CDR3 was subjected to a first round of RT-PCR using the HTBI primer set and the Qiagen OneStep RT-PCR kit. TCRdb reanalyzed the raw reads on its own, using fastp at Q25 for trimming and MiXCR for clone calling, and kept in-frame beta chains. Each entry is one CDR3 protein sequence, shown with its most common DNA and genes. Here the sample has under 350,000 distinct CDR3 sequences; approximately 18% occur a single time. The ten largest clonotypes hold approximately 49% of the sample. Sequenced input: blood. The receptors come from a woman in her fifties or sixties with Graves' hyperthyroidism.

This clonotype was picked up many times. The CDR3 region has the DNA TGTGCCAGCAGTTTTAAGGGAGGAGAGACCCAGTACTTC. Its protein is CASSFKGGETQYF. The V gene is TRBV12-3 or TRBV12-4, the J gene TRBJ2-5; D perhaps matches TRBD2 (6 bases). This CDR3 region has 13 residues. V lost 3 bases and J lost 4, with 9 bases in between.

The rearrangement uses TRBV3-1 and TRBJ2-2; 7 bases map to TRBD2. Germline V CDR1 and CDR2: LGHDT, YNNKEL (reference sequence). Trimming removed 4 bases from V and 6 bases from J; junction bases left unmatched: 8. The CDR3 has 15 amino acids. CDR3 in amino acids: CASSPGLPFSGELFF. The DNA for the CDR3 is TGTGCCAGCAGCCCGGGACTACCCTTTTCCGGGGAGCTGTTTTTT.

The genes are TRBV29-1 and TRBJ2-3, with D unresolved. CDR1 is SQVTM, CDR2 ANQGSEA, per germline. This CDR3 has 10 residues. V was trimmed by 8 bases and J by 4 bases, leaving 7 bases between them. CDR3 sequence: CSRFPDTQYF. CDR3 in DNA: TGCAGCCGTTTTCCAGATACGCAGTATTTT.

The rearrangement joins TRBV9 to TRBJ2-2, with TRBD1 as a possible D gene (6 bases). CDR1 is SGDLS and CDR2 is YYNGEE in the germline V gene. This CDR3 region has 15 residues. The germline V and J ends were trimmed by 3 bases and 1 base, with 10 bases remaining between them. CDR3 residues: CASSATGQNTGELFF. The DNA for the CDR3 is TGTGCCAGCAGCGCGACGGGACAGAACACCGGGGAGCTGTTTTTT.

This clonotype was seen a handful of times. The rearrangement joins TRBV7-9 to TRBJ2-3, with a weak D call TRBD1 (5 bases). The CDR3 has 16 residues. Germline assignment: CDR1 SEHNR and CDR2 FQNEAQ (reference sequence). V gave up 7 bases and J gave up 6 bases, with 23 bases separating them. CDR3 protein: CASTQGWGPTQDTQYF. The CDR3 nucleotides read TGTGCCAGCACACAAGGTTGGGGCCCAACACAGGATACGCAGTATTTT.

The rearrangement links TRBV7-9 to TRBJ2-2; 9 bases fit TRBD1. The CDR3 sequence is 18 residues long. Germline V gene data show CDR1 as SEHNR and CDR2 as FQNEAQ (reference sequence). J lost 2 bases, V lost 8 bases, and 15 bases had no gene match. The CDR3 protein is CASRKFTPGQGNTGELFF. The CDR3 DNA is TGTGCCAGCCGAAAATTCACGCCGGGACAGGGCAACACCGGGGAGCTGTTTTTT.

The V and J genes are TRBV20-1 and TRBJ2-2; D gene uncertain. The CDR3 sequence is 12 residues long. Per germline, CDR1 DFQATT and CDR2 SNEGSKA (reference sequence). V shed 6 bases and J shed 5 bases, with 10 bases lying between them. This CDR3 is CSAPRRTGELFF. The CDR3 coding sequence is TGCAGTGCACCTCGACGGACCGGGGAGCTGTTTTTT.

This clonotype was seen a handful of times. The rearrangement uses TRBV2 and TRBJ2-3; 7 bases match TRBD2. In germline, CDR1 is SNHLY, CDR2 FYNNEI. The CDR3 extends over 13 amino acids. V trimming: 11 bases; J trimming: 5 bases; junction bases outside the gene matches: 10. CDR3 residues: CAGGAWEGDTQYF. The CDR3, as DNA: TGTGCCGGAGGGGCATGGGAGGGAGATACGCAGTATTTT.

This clonotype has ten or more counts. The V gene is TRBV28, the J gene TRBJ1-1, with 7 nucleotides matching TRBD1. The CDR3 length is 14 residues. CDR1 and CDR2 from the germline V gene are MDHEN and SYDVKM. The trim removed 5 bases at V and 6 bases at J, leaving 9 bases unmatched. The CDR3 protein is CASSPTGIDPEAFF. For the CDR3, the DNA is TGTGCCAGCAGTCCGACAGGGATAGACCCTGAAGCTTTCTTT.

The table lists this clonotype with a few counts. The chain joins TRBV5-1 to TRBJ1-6; 7 bases agree with TRBD1. The ends lost 3 bases at V and 8 bases at J; junction bases unmatched: 8. Per the germline V gene, CDR1 is SGHRS and CDR2 is YFSETQ. CDR3 size: 15 residues. The CDR3: CASSSEQGYYSPLHF. The CDR3 nucleotides are TGCGCCAGCAGCTCGGAACAGGGGTACTATTCACCCCTCCACTTT.

The J gene is TRBJ1-6, the V gene TRBV4-2, with D unresolved. Germline CDR1 reads LGHNA; CDR2 reads YNFKEQ. V lost 4 bases and J lost 10, with 14 bases in between. This CDR3 has 14 residues. CDR3 sequence reads: CASSPPRDRSPLHF. The CDR3 DNA is TGTGCCAGCAGCCCCCCAAGGGATCGGTCACCCCTCCACTTT.

The chain combines TRBV19 with TRBJ2-1; TRBD2 matches at 8 bases. V gave up 3 bases and J gave up 6 bases; unmatched junction bases: 7. The germline V gene encodes CDR1 LNHDA and CDR2 SQIVND (reference sequence). The CDR3 spans 15 residues. The CDR3 loop is CASSIPGLGRNEQFF. CDR3 bases: TGTGCCAGTAGTATTCCGGGACTAGGACGCAATGAGCAGTTCTTC.

There are many counts of this clonotype. The chain links TRBV6-1 to TRBJ2-5, with D perhaps matching TRBD2 (6 bases). Between the trimmed V and J ends, which lost 5 bases and 5 bases, there was a span of 12 bases. Germline assignment: CDR1 MNHNS and CDR2 SASEGT. CDR3 length: 13 amino acids. The CDR3 DNA follows: TGTGCCAGCAGTCAGGGAGGTCGGGAGACCCAGTACTTC. Amino acid sequence: CASSQGGRETQYF.

The chain employs TRBV19 and TRBJ2-7, with 14 bases aligning to TRBD2. Germline V gene lookup returns CDR1 LNHDA and CDR2 SQIVND (reference sequence). The CDR3 extends over 15 amino acids. The junction had 4 bases not matched to a gene; V was cut back by 3 bases and J by 6 bases. The CDR3 protein is CASSISGLAGVEQYF. CDR3 in DNA: TGTGCCAGTAGTATCTCGGGACTAGCGGGAGTCGAGCAGTACTTC.

The chain is built from TRBV6-2 or TRBV6-3 and TRBJ2-7; D is perhaps TRBD1 or TRBD2 (6 bases each). V lost 7 bases, J lost 2 bases, and 21 bases lay in between. This CDR3 is 16 amino acids long. Per the germline V gene, CDR1 is MNHEY and CDR2 is SVGEGT. The CDR3 sequence is CASNPLFRGDTYEQYF. The DNA of the CDR3 is TGTGCCAGCAATCCCCTCTTTAGGGGGGACACCTACGAGCAGTACTTC.

This chain uses TRBV7-9 with TRBJ2-3, with D possibly TRBD1 on 5 matching bases. From germline, CDR1 is SEHNR and CDR2 FQNEAQ (reference sequence). Trimming stripped 5 bases from V and 5 bases from J, with 20 bases between. The CDR3 contains 16 residues. The CDR3 is CASSPALGRAQDTQYF. In DNA form, the CDR3 reads TGTGCCAGCAGCCCCGCCCTGGGCAGGGCACAAGATACGCAGTATTTT.

Ten or more counts support this clonotype. The gene calls are TRBV3-1 and TRBJ2-2; no firm D call. The CDR3 has 15 residues. Germline V CDR1 and CDR2: LGHDT, YNNKEL (reference sequence). The ends were cut back, 6 bases at V and 0 bases at J, with 11 bases in the middle. Here the CDR3 reads CASSYGPTNTGELFF. CDR3 nucleotide sequence: TGTGCCAGCAGTTACGGGCCGACGAACACCGGGGAGCTGTTTTTT.

In this sample, this clonotype turned up many times. The chain joins TRBV18 to TRBJ2-5; D is uncertain. CDR3 length equals 14 residues. V lost 3 bases to trimming and J lost 5 bases, with 13 bases between them. Germline V gene data show CDR1 as KGHSH and CDR2 as LQKENI. The CDR3 reads CASSPLAGRETQYF. The CDR3 DNA reads TGTGCCAGCTCACCCTTAGCCGGCAGGGAGACCCAGTACTTC. The full variable domain, in which reference TRBV18 and TRBJ2-5 provide the parts outside the CDR3, is NAGVMQNPRHLVRRRGQEARLRCSPMKGHSHVYWYRQLPEEGLKFMVYLQKENIIDESGMPKERFSAEFPKEGPSILRIQQVVRGDSAAYFCASSPLAGRETQYFGPGTRLLVL.

This chain links TRBV29-1 with TRBJ2-1, with D maybe TRBD1 (5 bases). This CDR3 spans 11 amino acids. The germline V gene has CDR1 SQVTM and CDR2 ANQGSEA. V dropped 7 bases and J dropped 10 bases, with 14 bases sitting between them. The CDR3 region is CSGAVAGEQFF. In DNA form, the CDR3 reads TGCAGCGGGGCCGTCGCAGGGGAGCAGTTCTTC.

The chain uses TRBV6-2 or TRBV6-3 and TRBJ1-4; 10 positions agree with TRBD1. Germline CDR1 and CDR2: MNHEY and SVGEGT. Losses at the gene ends were 7 bases for V and 5 bases for J; bases not matched to a gene: 10. CDR3 length: 16 residues. CDR3 nucleotide sequence: TGTGCCAGCACCGACAGGGGGCTCGGCGAGAATGAAAAACTGTTTTTT. Translation gives CASTDRGLGENEKLFF.

This clonotype has only a few counts. The chain carries TRBV20-1 and TRBJ1-1; the D gene is possibly TRBD1 (5 bases). CDR3 length: 13 amino acids. CDR1 is DFQATT and CDR2 is SNEGSKA in the germline V gene (reference sequence). Trimming cost V 4 bases and J 0 bases, with 9 bases left between them. As DNA, the CDR3 is TGCAGTGCTACAGGGAAAATGAACACTGAAGCTTTCTTT. It encodes CSATGKMNTEAFF.